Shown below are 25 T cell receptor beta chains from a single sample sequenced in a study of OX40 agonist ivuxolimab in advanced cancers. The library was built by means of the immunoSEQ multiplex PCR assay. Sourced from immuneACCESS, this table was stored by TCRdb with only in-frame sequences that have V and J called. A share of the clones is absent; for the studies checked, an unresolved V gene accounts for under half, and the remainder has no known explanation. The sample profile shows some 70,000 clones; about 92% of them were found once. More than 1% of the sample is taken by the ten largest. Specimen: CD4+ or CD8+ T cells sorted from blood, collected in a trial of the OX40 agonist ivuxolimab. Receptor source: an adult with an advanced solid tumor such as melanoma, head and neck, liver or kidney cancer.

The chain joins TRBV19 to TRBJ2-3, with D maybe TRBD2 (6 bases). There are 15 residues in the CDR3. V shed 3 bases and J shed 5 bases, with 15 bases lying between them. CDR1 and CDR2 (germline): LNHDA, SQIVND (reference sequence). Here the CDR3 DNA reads TGTGCCAGTAGTATGCCGGGACTCGGAGGAGATACGCAGTATTTT. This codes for CASSMPGLGGDTQYF.

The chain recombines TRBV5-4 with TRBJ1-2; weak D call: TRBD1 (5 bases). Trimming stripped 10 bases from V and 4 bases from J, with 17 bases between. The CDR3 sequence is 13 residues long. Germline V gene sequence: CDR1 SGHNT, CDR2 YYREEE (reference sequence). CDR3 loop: CAYHAGGPYGYTF. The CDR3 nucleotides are TGTGCCTACCACGCCGGGGGTCCCTATGGCTACACCTTC.

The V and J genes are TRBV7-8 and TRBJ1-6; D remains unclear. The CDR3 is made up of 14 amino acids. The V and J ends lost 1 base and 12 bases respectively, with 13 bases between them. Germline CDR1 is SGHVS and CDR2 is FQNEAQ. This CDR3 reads CASSLVARSVPLHF. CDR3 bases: TGTGCCAGCAGCTTAGTTGCCAGGTCCGTACCCCTCCACTTT.

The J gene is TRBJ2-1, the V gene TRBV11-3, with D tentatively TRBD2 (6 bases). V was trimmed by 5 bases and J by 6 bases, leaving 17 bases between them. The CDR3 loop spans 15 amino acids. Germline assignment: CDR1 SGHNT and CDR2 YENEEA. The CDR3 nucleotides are TGTGCCAGCAGCCTCGATGGGGCGGGGAGCAATGAGCAGTTCTTC. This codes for CASSLDGAGSNEQFF.

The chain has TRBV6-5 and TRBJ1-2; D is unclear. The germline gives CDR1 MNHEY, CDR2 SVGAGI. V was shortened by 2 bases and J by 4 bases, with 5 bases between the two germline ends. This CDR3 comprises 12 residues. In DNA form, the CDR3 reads TGTGCCAGCAGTTACGGGCTCTATGGCTACACCTTC. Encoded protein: CASSYGLYGYTF.

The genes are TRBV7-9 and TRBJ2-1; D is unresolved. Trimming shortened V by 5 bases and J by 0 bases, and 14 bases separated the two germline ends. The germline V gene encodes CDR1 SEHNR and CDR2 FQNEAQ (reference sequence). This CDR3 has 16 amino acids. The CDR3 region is CASSIEAFSSYNEQFF. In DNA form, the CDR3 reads TGTGCCAGCAGCATAGAGGCTTTCAGCTCCTACAATGAGCAGTTCTTC.

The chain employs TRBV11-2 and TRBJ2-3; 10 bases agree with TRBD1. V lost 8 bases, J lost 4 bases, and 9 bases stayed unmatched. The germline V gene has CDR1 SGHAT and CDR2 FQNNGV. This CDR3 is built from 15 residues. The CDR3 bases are TGTGCCAGCTCAAAACGGGGACAGGGGCCAGATACGCAGTATTTT. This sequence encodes CASSKRGQGPDTQYF.

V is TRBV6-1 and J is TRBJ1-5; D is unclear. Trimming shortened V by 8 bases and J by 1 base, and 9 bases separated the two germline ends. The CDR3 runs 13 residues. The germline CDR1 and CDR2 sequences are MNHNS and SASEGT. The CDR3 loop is CASGDRSNQPQHF. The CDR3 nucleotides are TGTGCCAGCGGGGATAGGAGCAATCAGCCCCAGCATTTT.

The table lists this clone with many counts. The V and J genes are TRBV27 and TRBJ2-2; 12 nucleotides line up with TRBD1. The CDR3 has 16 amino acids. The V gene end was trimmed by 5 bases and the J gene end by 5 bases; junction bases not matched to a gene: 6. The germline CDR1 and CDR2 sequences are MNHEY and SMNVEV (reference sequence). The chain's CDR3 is CASSPGTGGETGELFF. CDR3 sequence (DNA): TGTGCCAGCAGTCCCGGGACAGGGGGCGAGACCGGGGAGCTGTTTTTT.

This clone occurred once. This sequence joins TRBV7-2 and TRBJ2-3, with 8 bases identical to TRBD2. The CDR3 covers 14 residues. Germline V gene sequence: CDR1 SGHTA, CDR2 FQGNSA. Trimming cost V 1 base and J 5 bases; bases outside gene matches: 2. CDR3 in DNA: TGTGCCAGCAGCTTAGATCGGGAGGGAGATACGCAGTATTTT. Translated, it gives CASSLDREGDTQYF.

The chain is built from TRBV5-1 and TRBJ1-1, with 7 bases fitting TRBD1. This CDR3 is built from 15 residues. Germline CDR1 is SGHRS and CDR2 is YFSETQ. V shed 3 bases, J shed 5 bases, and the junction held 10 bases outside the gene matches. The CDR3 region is CASSSGDSQGTEAFF. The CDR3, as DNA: TGCGCCAGCAGCTCGGGGGACAGCCAAGGGACTGAAGCTTTCTTT.

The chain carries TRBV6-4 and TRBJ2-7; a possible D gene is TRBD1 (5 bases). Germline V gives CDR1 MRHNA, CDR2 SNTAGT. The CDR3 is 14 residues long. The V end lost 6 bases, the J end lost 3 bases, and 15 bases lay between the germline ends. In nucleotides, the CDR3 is TGTGCCAGCAGCGAGCAGGGCTGGATCTACGAGCAGTACTTC. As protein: CASSEQGWIYEQYF.

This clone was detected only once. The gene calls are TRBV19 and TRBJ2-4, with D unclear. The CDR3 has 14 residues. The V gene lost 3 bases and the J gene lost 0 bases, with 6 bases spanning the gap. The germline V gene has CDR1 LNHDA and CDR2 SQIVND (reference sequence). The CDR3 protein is CASSIPLAKNIQYF. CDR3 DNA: TGTGCCAGTAGTATCCCTTTAGCCAAAAACATTCAGTACTTC.

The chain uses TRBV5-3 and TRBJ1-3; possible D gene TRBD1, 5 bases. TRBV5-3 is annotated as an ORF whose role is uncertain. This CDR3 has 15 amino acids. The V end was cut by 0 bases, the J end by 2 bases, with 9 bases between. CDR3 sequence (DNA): TGTGCCAGAAGCTTGGTAGGGGTAGCTGGAAACACCATATATTTT. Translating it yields CARSLVGVAGNTIYF.

This CDR3 reads CAFRRRGGLDTQYF. The CDR3 DNA sequence: TGTGCCTTCCGACGGCGCGGGGGTCTAGATACGCAGTATTTT. J is TRBJ2-3 and V is TRBV30; TRBD2 agrees at 7 bases. The CDR3 extends over 14 amino acids. Germline CDR1 and CDR2: GTSNPN and SVGIG (reference sequence). After removal of 7 bases from V and 5 bases from J, the junction contained 12 bases not matched to a gene.

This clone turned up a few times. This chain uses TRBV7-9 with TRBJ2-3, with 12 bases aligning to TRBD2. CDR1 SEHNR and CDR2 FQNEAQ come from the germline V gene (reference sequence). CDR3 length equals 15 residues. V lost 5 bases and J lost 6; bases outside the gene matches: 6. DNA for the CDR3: TGTGCCAGCAGCAAACTAGCGGGGGGCGGGGATACGCAGTATTTT. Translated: CASSKLAGGGDTQYF.

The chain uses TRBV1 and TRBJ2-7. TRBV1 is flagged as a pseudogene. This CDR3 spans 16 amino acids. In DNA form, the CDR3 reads TGCACCAGCAGCCAAGCCCAGCAGTGGGGTTCCTACGAGCAGTACTTC. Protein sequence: CTSSQAQQWGSYEQYF.

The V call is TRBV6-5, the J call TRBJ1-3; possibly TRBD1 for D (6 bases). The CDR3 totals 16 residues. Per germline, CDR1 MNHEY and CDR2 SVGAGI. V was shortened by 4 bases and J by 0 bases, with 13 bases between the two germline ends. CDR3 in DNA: TGTGCCAGCAGTTTAGGACAGACATTCTCTGGAAACACCATATATTTT. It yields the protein CASSLGQTFSGNTIYF.

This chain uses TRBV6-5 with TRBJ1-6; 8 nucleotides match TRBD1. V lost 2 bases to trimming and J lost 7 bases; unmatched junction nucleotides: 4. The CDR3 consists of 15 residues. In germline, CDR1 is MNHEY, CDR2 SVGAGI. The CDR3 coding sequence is TGTGCCAGCAGTTACGGACAGGGTCTAAATTCACCCCTCCACTTT. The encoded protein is CASSYGQGLNSPLHF.

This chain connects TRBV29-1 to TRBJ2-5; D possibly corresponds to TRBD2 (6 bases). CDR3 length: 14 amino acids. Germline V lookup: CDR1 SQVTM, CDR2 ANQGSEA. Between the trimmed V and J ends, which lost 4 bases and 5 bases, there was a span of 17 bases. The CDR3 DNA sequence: TGCAGCGTTGGCGCAGGCCCCCGGGGGGAGACCCAGTACTTC. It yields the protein CSVGAGPRGETQYF.

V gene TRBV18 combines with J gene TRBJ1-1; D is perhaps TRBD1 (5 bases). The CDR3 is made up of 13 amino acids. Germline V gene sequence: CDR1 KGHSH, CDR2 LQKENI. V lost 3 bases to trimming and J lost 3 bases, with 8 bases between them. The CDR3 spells CASSPLGDTEAFF. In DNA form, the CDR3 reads TGTGCCAGCTCACCCCTGGGGGACACTGAAGCTTTCTTT.

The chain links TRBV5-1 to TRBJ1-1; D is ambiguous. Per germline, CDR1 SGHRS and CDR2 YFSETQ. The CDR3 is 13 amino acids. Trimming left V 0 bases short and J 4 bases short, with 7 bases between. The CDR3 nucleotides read TGCGCCAGCAGCTTGGGTTTCGGCACTGAAGCTTTCTTT. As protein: CASSLGFGTEAFF.

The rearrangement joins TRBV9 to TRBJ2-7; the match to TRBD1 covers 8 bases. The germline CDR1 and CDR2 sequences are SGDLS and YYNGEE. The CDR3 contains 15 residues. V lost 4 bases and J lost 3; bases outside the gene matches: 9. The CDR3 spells CASSNGQGTIYEQYF. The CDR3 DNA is TGTGCCAGCAGCAACGGACAGGGAACCATCTACGAGCAGTACTTC.

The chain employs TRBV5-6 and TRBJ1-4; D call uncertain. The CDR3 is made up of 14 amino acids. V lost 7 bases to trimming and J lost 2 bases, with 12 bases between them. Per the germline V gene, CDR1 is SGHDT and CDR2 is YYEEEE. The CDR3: CASATGATNEKLFF. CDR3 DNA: TGTGCCAGCGCTACGGGTGCGACTAATGAAAAACTGTTTTTT. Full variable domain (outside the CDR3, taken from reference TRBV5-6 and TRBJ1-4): DAGVTQSPTHLIKTRGQQVTLRCSPKSGHDTVSWYQQALGQGPQFIFQYYEEEERQRGNFPDRFSGHQFPNYSSELNVNALLLGDSALYLCASATGATNEKLFFGSGTQLSVL.

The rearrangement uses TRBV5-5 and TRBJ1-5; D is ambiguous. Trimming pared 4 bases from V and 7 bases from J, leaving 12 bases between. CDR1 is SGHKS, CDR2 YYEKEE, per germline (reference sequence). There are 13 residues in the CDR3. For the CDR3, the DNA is TGTGCCAGCAGCCCCGATTACGGCCAGCCCCAGCATTTT. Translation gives CASSPDYGQPQHF.